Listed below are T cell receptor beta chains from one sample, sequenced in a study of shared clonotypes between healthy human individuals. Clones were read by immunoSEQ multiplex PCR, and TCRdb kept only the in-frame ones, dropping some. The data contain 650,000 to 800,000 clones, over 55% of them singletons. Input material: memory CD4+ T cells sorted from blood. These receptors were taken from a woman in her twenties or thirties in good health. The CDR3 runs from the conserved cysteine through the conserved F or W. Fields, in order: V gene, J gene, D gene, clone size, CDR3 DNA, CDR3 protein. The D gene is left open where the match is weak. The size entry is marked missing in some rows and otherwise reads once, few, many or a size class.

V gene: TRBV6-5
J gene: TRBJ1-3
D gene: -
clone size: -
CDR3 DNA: TGTGCCAGCAGTTACTACCACTCTGGAAACACCATATATTTT
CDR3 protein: CASSYYHSGNTIYF

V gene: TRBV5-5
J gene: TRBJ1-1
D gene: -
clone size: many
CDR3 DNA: TGTGCCAGCAGCTTTCTCCCGAACACTGAAGCTTTCTTT
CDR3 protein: CASSFLPNTEAFF

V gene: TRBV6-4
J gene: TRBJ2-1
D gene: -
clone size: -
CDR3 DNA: TGTGCCAGCAGTGTATCTCAGGGGTTTGAGCAGTTCTTC
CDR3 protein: CASSVSQGFEQFF

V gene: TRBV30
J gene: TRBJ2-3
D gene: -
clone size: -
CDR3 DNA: TGTGCCTGGACACGGAATCGGGGCACAGATACGCAGTATTTT
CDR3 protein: CAWTRNRGTDTQYF

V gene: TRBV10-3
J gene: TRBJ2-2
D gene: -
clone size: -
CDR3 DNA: TGTGCCATCGGGGAAGGGGGACTGAACACCGGGGAGCTGTTTTTT
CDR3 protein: CAIGEGGLNTGELFF

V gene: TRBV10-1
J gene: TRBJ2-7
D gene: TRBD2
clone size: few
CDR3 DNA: TGCGCCATCACGGGACTAGCGGGAGGGCTTGATGAGCAGTACTTC
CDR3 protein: CAITGLAGGLDEQYF

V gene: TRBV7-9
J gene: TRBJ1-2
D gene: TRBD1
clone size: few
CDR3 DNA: TGTGCCAGCAATCCTCATGAGGGGGCAGGAGGCTACACCTTC
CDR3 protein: CASNPHEGAGGYTF

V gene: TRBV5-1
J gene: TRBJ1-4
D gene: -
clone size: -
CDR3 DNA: TGCGCCAGCAGCACCGGACGCCAGGGTAGGGAAAAACTGTTTTTT
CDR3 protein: CASSTGRQGREKLFF

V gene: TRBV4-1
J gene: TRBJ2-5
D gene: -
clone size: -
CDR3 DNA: TGCGCCAGCAGCCAAGGGAGGTCCGGCTACCAAGAGACCCAGTACTTC
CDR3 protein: CASSQGRSGYQETQYF

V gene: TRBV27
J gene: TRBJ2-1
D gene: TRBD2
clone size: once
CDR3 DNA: TGTGCCAGCAGTCGCCGACTAGCGGGAGTGGGGGAGCAGTTCTTC
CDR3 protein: CASSRRLAGVGEQFF

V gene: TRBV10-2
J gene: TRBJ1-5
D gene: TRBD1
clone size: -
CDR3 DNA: TGCGCCAGCGGGCTTACAGGGGATATACAGCCCCAGCATTTT
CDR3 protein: CASGLTGDIQPQHF

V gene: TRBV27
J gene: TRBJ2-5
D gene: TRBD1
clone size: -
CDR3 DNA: TGTGCCAGCCGAATACAGGGGGCAGAGACCCAGTACTTC
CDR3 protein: CASRIQGAETQYF

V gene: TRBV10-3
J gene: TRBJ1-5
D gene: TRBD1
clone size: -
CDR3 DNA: TGTGCCATCAGTGATCGACAGGGGGCAAGTCAGCCCCAGCATTTT
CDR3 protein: CAISDRQGASQPQHF

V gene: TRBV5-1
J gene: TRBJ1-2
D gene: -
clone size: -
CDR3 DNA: TGCGCCAGCAGCTGGGGAGCCGAACAAAACTATGGCTACACCTTC
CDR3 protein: CASSWGAEQNYGYTF

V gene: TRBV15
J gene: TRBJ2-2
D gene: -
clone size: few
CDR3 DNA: TGTGCCACCAGCAGAGGACACGGCGGAATCGGGGAGCTGTTTTTT
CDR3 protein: CATSRGHGGIGELFF

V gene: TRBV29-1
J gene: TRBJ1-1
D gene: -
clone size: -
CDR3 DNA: TGCAGCGTTCAGACCGGGACGGTTTACACTGAAGCTTTCTTT
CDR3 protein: CSVQTGTVYTEAFF

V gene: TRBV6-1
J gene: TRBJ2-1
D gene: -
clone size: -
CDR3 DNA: TGTGCCAGCAGCGGACTCCAAAATACGAATGAGCAGTTCTTC
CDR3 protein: CASSGLQNTNEQFF

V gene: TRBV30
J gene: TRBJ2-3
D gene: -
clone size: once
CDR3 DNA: TGTGCCTTACAGTCATTTAGCACAGATACGCAGTATTTT
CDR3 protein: CALQSFSTDTQYF

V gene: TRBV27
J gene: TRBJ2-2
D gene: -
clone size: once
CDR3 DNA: TGTGCCAGCAGGATGAGGGGAATTGTCACCGGGGAGCTGTTTTTT
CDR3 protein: CASRMRGIVTGELFF

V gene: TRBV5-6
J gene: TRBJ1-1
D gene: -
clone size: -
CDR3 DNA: TGTGCCAGCAGCTTGGTATCCGGGAAGAACACTGAAGCTTTCTTT
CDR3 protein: CASSLVSGKNTEAFF

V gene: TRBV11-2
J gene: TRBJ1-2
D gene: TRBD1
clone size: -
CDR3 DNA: TGTGCCAGCAGCTTAGATTTTGACAGGGGGCTTTGGGGCTACACCTTC
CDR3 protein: CASSLDFDRGLWGYTF

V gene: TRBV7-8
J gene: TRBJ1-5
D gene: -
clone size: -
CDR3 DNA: TGTGCCAGCAGCTTAGACTGGGCCCTCAATCAGCCCCAGCATTTT
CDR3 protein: CASSLDWALNQPQHF

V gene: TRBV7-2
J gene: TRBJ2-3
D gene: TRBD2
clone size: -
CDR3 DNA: TGTGCCAGCAGCTACCGACTAGCGGGAGATTCAGATACGCAGTATTTT
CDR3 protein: CASSYRLAGDSDTQYF

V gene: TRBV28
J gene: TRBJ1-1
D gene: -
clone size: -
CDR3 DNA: TGTGCCAGCATCGCCCCCCTCGGCTTCAAAAACACTGAAGCTTTCTTT
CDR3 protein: CASIAPLGFKNTEAFF

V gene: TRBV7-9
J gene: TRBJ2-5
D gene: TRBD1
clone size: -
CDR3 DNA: TGTGCCAGCAGCTTCGGGACAGTGGAGACCCAGTACTTC
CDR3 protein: CASSFGTVETQYF

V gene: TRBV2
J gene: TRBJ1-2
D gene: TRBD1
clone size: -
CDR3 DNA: TGTGCCAGGACGACAGGGAACTATGGCTACACCTTC
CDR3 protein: CARTTGNYGYTF

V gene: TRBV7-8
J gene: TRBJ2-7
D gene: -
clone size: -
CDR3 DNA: TGTGCCAGCAGCCGATCGTGGTCTGAAGAGCAGTACTTC
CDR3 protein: CASSRSWSEEQYF

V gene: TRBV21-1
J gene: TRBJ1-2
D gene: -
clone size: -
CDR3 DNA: TGTGCCAGCAGCAATCTTCGGCACTCTAATGGCTACACCTTC
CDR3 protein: CASSNLRHSNGYTF

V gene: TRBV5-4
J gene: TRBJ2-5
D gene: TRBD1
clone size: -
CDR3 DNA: TGTGCCAGCAGCGTACAGGGGGCCCAAGAGACCCAGTACTTC
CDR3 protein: CASSVQGAQETQYF

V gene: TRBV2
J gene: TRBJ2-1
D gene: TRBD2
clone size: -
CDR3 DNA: TGTGCCAGCATTCGCAGTGGGACTAGCGGGATGAGAGAGCAGTTCTTC
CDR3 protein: CASIRSGTSGMREQFF

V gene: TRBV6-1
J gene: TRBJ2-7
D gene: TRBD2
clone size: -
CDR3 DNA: TGTGCCAGCAGTGAAACGGCTAGCGGAGAGTACGAGCAGTACTTC
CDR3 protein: CASSETASGEYEQYF